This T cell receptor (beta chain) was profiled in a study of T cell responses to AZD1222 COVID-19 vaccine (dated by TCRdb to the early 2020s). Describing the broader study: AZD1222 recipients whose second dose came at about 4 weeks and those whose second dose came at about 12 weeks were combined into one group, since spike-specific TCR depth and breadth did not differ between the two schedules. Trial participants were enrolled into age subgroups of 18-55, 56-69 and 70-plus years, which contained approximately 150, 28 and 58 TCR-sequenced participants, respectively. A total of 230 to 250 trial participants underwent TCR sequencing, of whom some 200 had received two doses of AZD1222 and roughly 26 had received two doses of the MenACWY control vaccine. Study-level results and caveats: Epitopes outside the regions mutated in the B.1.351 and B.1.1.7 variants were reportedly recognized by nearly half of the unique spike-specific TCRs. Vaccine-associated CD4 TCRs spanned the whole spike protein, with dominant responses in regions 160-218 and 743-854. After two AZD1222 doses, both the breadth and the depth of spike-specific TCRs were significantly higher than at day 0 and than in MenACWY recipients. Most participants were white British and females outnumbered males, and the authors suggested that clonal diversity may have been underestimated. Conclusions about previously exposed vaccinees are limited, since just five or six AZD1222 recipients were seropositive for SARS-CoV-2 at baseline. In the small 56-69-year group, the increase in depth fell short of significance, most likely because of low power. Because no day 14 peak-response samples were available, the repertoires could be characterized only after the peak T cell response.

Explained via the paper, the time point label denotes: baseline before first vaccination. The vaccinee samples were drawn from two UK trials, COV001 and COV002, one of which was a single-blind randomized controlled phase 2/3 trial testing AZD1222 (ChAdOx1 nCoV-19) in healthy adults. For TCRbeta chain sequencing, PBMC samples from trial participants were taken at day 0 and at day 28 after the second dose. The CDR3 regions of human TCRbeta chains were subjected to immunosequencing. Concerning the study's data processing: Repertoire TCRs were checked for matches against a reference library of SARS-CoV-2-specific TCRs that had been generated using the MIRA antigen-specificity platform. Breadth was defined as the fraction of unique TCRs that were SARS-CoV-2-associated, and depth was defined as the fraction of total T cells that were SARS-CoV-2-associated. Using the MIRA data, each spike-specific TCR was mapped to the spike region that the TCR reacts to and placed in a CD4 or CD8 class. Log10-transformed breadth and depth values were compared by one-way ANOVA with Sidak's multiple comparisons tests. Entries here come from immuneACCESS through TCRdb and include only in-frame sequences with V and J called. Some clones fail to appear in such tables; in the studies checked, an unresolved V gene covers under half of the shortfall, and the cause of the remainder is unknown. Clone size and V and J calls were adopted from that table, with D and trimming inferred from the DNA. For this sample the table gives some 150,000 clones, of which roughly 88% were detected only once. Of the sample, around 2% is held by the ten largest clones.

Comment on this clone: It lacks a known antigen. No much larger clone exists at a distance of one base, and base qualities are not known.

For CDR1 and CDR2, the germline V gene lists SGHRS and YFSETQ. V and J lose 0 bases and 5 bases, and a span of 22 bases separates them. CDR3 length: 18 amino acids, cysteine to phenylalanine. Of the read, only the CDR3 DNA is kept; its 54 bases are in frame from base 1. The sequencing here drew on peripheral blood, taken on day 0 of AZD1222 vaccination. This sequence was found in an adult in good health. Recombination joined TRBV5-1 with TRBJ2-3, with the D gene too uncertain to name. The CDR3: CASSLGVTPGRVQDTQYF. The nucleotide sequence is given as TGCGCCAGCAGCTTGGGGGTAACACCGGGTCGGGTTCAAGATACGCAGTATTTT.